The TCR beta chain under discussion was sequenced for a study of blood T cells in healthy people across ages. Each sample had at least 7 million PBMCs isolated. The trim removed 9 bases at V and 5 bases at J, leaving 8 bases unmatched. The CDR3 has 14 residues. The germline V gene encodes CDR1 LGHDT and CDR2 YNNKEL (reference sequence). Combining a sample-barcoded 5' primer with a J-beta primer mix, a second PCR ran for roughly 6 to 12 cycles. Each CDR3 protein gets one entry after TCRdb re-called the 5' RACE reads with MiXCR. The sample includes some 1.5 million distinct CDR3 sequences, about 28% seen only once; the top ten take 7.7%.

This clonotype originated in a woman aged 25 to 39 in good health. The J gene is TRBJ2-2, the V gene TRBV3-1; TRBD1 agrees at 8 bases. Input material: blood. CDR3 protein: CASSEDRGTGELFF. The CDR3 nucleotides are TGTGCCAGTAGCGAAGACAGGGGTACCGGGGAGCTGTTTTTT.